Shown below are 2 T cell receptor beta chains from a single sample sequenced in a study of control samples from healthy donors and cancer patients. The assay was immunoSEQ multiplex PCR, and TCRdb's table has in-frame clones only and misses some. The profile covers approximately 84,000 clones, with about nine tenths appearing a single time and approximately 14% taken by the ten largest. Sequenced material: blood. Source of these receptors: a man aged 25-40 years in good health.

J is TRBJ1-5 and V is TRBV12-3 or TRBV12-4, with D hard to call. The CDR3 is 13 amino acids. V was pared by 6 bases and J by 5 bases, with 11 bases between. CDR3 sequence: CASSPGRDQPQHF. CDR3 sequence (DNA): TGTGCCAGCAGCCCCGGTAGAGATCAGCCCCAGCATTTT.

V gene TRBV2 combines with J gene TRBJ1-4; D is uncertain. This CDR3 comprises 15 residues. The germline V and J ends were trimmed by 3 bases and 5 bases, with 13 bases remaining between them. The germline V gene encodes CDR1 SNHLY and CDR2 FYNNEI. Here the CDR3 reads CASSDYVSENEKLFF. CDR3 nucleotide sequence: TGTGCCAGCAGTGACTATGTTTCAGAAAATGAAAAACTGTTTTTT.